This T cell receptor (beta chain) came from a study of blood T cell repertoires in COVID-19. Study overall: From the United States, Italy and Spain came samples of acute and convalescent COVID-19. Sample material is recorded as cDNA or gDNA derived from T cells, B-cell-depleted T cells, or PBMCs.

Germline V lookup: CDR1 SEHNR, CDR2 FQNEAQ (reference sequence). V lost 3 bases and J lost 7, with 10 bases in between. The CDR3 length is 14 residues. As handled by the study authors: Scientists estimated how many nucleated cells there were by amplifying reference gene primers. Clones were sequenced by immunoSEQ multiplex PCR, and TCRdb holds only the in-frame ones, with some missing. That table gives V, J and clone size, and the DNA gave D and trimming. This sample has hundreds of thousands of clones, with about four fifths found just once. The sequenced sample was peripheral blood. The clonotype originates from a man at least 80 years old with acute or convalescent COVID-19. This sequence joins TRBV7-9 and TRBJ1-6, with D possibly TRBD1 on 5 matching bases. The CDR3 sequence: CASSLTEPNSPLHF. The CDR3 DNA reads TGTGCCAGCAGCTTGACAGAGCCAAATTCACCCCTCCACTTT.